This TCR beta chain was found in a study of T cell responses to AZD1222 COVID-19 vaccine. The CDR3 sequence is 11 residues long. V dropped 1 base and J dropped 7 bases, with 4 bases sitting between them. CDR1 and CDR2 (germline): MDHEN, SYDVKM. Assay: immunoSEQ multiplex PCR; the TCRdb copy retains only in-frame clones and omits some. This table holds roughly 200,000 clones, about 86% found once. This TCR was recovered from an adult in good health. The chain couples TRBV28 to TRBJ2-5; D not certain. The sequenced sample was peripheral blood, obtained on day 0 of AZD1222 vaccination. The CDR3 DNA reads as TGTGCCAGCAGTTTATTTGGGACCCAGTACTTC. Translating gives CASSLFGTQYF.